This TCR beta chain came from a study of cytomegalovirus exposure and HLA in healthy donors. Study findings and constraints: One cluster of highly shared sequence variants probably arose as a sequencing artifact.

Concerning this clone: What it binds is unknown.

V gave up 9 bases and J gave up 6 bases; unmatched junction bases: 3. The length of the CDR3 is 12 residues. PCR was performed using 60 Vbeta and 13 Jbeta primers. The table came from immunoSEQ multiplex PCR; TCRdb's copy has only in-frame clones and leaves some out. The sample gives 150,000 to 200,000 clones, about four fifths of which show up once; over 4% is in the top ten. Sequenced material: PBMCs. The TCR sequence derives from a man aged 45-65 years in good health and CMV-seropositive. This rearrangement joins TRBV23-1 to TRBJ2-7; 12 positions agree with TRBD1. TRBV23-1 is known as an ORF, though its function is uncertain. The CDR3 protein is CARGQGACEQYF. Written as DNA, the CDR3 is TGCGCCAGGGGACAGGGGGCGTGCGAGCAGTACTTC.